This T cell receptor beta chain originates from a study of tumor and adjacent non-tumor tissue in lung cancer. TCRbeta libraries were built with three rounds of nested PCR, modified from ARM-PCR. From the multiplex PCR reads, TCRdb called clonotypes with MiXCR, one entry per CDR3 protein. The table includes 110,000 or so distinct CDR3 sequences, roughly 74% detected once. This clonotype was detected a few times. Per germline, CDR1 SGHNT and CDR2 YYREEE (reference sequence). The V gene lost 5 bases and the J gene lost 5 bases, with 13 bases spanning the gap. The CDR3 sequence is 13 residues long. The template was RNA from unsorted bulk tissue.

J is TRBJ2-5 and V is TRBV5-4, with a possible D match to TRBD1 (5 bases). Source material: lung tumor tissue. This clonotype was obtained from a woman aged 55-69 years with non-small cell lung cancer. CDR3 sequence: CASRQGVVETQYF. The CDR3 DNA is TGTGCCAGCAGACAAGGGGTTGTCGAGACCCAGTACTTC.